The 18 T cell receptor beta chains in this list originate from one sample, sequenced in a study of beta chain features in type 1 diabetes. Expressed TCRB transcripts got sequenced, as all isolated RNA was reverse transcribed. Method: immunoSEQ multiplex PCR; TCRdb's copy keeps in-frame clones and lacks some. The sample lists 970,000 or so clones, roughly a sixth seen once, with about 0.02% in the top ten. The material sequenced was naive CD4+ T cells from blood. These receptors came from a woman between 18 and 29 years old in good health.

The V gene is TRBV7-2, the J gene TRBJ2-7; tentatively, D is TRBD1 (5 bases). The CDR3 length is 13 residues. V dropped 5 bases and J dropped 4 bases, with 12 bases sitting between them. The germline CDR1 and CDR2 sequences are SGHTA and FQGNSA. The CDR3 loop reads CASSRQLQYEQYF. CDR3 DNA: TGTGCCAGCAGCCGACAGTTACAGTACGAGCAGTACTTC.

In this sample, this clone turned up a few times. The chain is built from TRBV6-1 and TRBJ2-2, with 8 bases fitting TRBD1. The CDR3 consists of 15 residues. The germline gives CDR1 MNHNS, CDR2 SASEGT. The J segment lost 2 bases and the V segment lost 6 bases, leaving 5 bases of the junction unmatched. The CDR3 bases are TGTGCCAGCAGCCGACAGGGGCTTAACACCGGGGAGCTGTTTTTT. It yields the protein CASSRQGLNTGELFF.

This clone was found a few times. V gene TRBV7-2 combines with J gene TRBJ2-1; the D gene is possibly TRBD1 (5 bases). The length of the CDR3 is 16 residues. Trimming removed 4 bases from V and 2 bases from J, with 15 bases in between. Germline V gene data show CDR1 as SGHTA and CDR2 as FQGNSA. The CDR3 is CASSSSGFLTYNEQFF. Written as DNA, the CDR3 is TGTGCCAGCAGCTCGTCAGGGTTCCTTACCTACAATGAGCAGTTCTTC. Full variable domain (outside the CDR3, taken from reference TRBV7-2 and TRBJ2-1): GAGVSQSPSNKVTEKGKDVELRCDPISGHTALYWYRQSLGQGLEFLIYFQGNSAPDKSGLPSDRFSAERTGGSVSTLTIQRTQQEDSAVYLCASSSSGFLTYNEQFFGPGTRLTVL.

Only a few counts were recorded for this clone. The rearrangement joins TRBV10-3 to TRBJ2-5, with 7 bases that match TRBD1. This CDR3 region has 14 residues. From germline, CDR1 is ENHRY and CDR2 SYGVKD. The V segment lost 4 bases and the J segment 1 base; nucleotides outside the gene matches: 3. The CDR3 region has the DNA TGTGCCATCAGTGGGGACAGTGGCCAAGAGACCCAGTACTTC. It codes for CAISGDSGQETQYF.

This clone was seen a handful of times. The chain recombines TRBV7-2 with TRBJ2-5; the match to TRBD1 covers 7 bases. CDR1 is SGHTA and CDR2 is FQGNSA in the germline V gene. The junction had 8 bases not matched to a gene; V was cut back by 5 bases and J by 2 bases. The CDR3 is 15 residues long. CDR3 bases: TGTGCCAGCAGCCCCCACAGGGGAAGTCAAGAGACCCAGTACTTC. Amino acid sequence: CASSPHRGSQETQYF.

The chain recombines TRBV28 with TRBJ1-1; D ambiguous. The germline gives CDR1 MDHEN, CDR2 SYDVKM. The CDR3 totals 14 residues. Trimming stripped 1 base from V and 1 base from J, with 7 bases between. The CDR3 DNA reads TGTGCCAGCAGTTTATTACGGGAGAACACTGAAGCTTTCTTT. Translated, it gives CASSLLRENTEAFF.

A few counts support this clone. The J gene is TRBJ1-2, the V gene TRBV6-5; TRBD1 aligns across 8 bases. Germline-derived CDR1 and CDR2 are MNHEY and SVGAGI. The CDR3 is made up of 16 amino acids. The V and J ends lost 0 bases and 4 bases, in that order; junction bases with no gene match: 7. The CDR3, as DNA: TGTGCCAGCAGTTACTCGGGGACAACAGGGGGCTATGGCTACACCTTC. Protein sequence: CASSYSGTTGGYGYTF.

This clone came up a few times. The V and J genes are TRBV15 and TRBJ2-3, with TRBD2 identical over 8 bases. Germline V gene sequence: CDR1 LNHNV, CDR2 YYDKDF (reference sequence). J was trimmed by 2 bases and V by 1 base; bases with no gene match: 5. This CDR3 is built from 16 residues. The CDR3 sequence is CATSRGPGGVTDTQYF. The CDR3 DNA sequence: TGTGCCACCAGCAGAGGTCCCGGGGGGGTCACAGATACGCAGTATTTT.

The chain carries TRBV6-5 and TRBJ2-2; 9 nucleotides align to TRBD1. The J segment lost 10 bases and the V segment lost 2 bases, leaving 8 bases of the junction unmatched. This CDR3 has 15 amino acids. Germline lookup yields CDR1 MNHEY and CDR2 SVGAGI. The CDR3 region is CASSYGDRGITELFF. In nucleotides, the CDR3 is TGTGCCAGCAGTTACGGAGACAGGGGGATAACGGAGCTGTTTTTT.

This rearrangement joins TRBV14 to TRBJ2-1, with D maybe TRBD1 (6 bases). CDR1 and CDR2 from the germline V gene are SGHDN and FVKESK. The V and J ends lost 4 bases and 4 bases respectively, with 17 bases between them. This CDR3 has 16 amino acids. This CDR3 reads CASSPPGGGAYNEQFF. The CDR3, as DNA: TGTGCCAGCAGCCCCCCGGGTGGGGGCGCGTACAATGAGCAGTTCTTC. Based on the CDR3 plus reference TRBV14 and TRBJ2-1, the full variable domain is EAGVTQFPSHSVIEKGQTVTLRCDPISGHDNLYWYRRVMGKEIKFLLHFVKESKQDESGMPNNRFLAERTGGTYSTLKVQPAELEDSGVYFCASSPPGGGAYNEQFFGPGTRLTVL.

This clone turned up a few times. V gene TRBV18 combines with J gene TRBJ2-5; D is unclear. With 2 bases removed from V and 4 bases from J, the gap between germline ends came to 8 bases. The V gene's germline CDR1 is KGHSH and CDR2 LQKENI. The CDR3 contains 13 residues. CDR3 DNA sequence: TGTGCCAGCTCACCATTCGATGGAGAGACCCAGTACTTC. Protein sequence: CASSPFDGETQYF.

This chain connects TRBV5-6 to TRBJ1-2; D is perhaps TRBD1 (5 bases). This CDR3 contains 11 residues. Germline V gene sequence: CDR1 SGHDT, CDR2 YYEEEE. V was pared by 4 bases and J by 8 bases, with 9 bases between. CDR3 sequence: CASSVAGGYTF. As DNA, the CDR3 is TGTGCCAGCAGCGTAGCAGGGGGCTACACCTTC.

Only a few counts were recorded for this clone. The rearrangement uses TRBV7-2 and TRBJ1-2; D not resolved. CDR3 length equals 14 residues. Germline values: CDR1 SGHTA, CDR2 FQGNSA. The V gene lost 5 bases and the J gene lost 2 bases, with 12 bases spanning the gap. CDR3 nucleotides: TGTGCCAGCAGCGCACCTTTGGGGAACTATGGCTACACCTTC. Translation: CASSAPLGNYGYTF.

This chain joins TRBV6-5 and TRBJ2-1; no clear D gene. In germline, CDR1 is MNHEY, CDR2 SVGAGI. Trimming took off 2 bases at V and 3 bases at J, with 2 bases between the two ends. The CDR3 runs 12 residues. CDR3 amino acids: CASSYGYNEQFF. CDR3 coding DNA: TGTGCCAGCAGTTACGGCTACAATGAGCAGTTCTTC.

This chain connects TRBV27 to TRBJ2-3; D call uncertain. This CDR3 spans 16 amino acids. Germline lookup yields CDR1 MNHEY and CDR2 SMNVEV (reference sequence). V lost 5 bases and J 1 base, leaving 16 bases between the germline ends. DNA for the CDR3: TGTGCCAGCAGTCGGAGACCGGCGTTAGGCACAGATACGCAGTATTTT. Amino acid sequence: CASSRRPALGTDTQYF.

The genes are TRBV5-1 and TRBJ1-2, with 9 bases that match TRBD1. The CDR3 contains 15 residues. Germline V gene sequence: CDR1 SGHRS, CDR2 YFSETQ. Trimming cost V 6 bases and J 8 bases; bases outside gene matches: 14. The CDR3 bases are TGCGCCAGCACCCCCCTGGGACAGGGTGTCTGGGGCTACACCTTC. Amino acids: CASTPLGQGVWGYTF.

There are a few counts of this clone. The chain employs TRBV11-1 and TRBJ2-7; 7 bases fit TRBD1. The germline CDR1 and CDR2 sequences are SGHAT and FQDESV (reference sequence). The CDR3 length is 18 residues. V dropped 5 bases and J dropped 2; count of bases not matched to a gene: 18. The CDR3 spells CASSPDRWAVAEAYEQYF. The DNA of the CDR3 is TGTGCCAGCAGCCCGGACAGGTGGGCCGTGGCGGAGGCCTACGAGCAGTACTTC.

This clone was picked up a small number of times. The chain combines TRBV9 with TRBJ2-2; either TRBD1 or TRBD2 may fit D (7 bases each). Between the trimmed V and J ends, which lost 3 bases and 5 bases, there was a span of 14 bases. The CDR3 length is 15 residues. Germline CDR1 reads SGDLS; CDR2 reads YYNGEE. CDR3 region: CASSARQGGTGELFF. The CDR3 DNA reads TGTGCCAGCAGCGCAAGACAGGGAGGGACCGGGGAGCTGTTTTTT.